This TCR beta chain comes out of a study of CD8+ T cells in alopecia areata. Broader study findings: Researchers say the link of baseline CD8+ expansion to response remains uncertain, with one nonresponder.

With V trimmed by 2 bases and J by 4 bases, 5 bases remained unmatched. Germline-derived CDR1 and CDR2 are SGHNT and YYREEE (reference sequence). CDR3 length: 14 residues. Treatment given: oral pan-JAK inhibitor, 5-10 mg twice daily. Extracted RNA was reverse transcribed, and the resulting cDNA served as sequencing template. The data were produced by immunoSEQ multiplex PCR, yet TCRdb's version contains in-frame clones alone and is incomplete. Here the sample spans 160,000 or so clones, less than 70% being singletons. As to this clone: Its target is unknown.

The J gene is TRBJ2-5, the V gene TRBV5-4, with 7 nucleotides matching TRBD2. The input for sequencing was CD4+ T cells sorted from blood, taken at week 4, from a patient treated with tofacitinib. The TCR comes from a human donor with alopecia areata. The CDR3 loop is CASSFGAGRETQYF. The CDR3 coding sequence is TGTGCCAGCAGCTTTGGAGCGGGGCGAGAGACCCAGTACTTC.